What follows describes a single TCR beta chain. No antigen is known for it. Method: immunoSEQ multiplex PCR; TCRdb's copy keeps in-frame clones and lacks some. The data contain roughly 13,000 clones, 80% to 95% of them singletons. The CDR3 extends over 14 amino acids. V shed 6 bases and J 2 bases; nucleotides not matched to a gene: 7. The germline V gene has CDR1 MDHEN and CDR2 SYDVKM. The data were taken from a study of T cell clonotyping in hematopoietic cell transplantation. The study, taken as a whole, reports: Recipient TCR diversity dropped after transplant; expanded clonotypes rose from day 30 to 180. Without cell sorting, CD4 versus CD8 contributions remain unresolved. At the given depth, recipient repertoires were over 95% de novo clonotypes.

Samples: about 28 days before transplant, then days 30, 100 and 180 after. The chain recombines TRBV28 with TRBJ2-7; 7 nucleotides align to TRBD1. This TCR derives from a female patient aged 45-65 years who had an allogeneic stem cell transplant from an unrelated donor, so the T cells may come from the graft donor. Some clones in this sample may be carry-over from other donors' samples. Sequencing used PBMCs, obtained 100 days after allogeneic stem cell transplant. CDR3 nucleotide sequence: TGTGCCAGCAGGCGAACGACAGGGACCTACGAGCAGTACTTC. Encoded protein: CASRRTTGTYEQYF.